This TCR beta chain was retrieved from a study of early T cells in non-severe SARS-CoV-2 infection. The V gene's germline CDR1 is KGHSH and CDR2 LQKENI. Trimming took off 3 bases at V and 3 bases at J, with 9 bases between the two ends. The CDR3 runs 13 residues. The TCR library protocol was used to attach unique molecular identifiers. These identifiers were attached to individual cDNA molecules. TCRdb independently ran MiXCR on the 5' RACE reads; one entry per CDR3 protein. The sample has tens of thousands of distinct CDR3 sequences, around 16% seen once. This clonotype occurred many times. Sequences were derived from whole blood, sampled at baseline. The TCR originated in an adult who was a healthcare worker with PCR-confirmed SARS-CoV-2 infection or an uninfected control (not recorded which). This sequence joins TRBV18 and TRBJ2-7; a weak D match, TRBD1 (5 bases). CDR3 residues: CASSPRQNYEQYF. In DNA, the CDR3 is TGTGCCAGCTCACCTAGACAGAACTACGAGCAGTACTTC. The complete variable domain, with remaining parts taken from reference TRBV18 and TRBJ2-7, reads NAGVMQNPRHLVRRRGQEARLRCSPMKGHSHVYWYRQLPEEGLKFMVYLQKENIIDESGMPKERFSAEFPKEGPSILRIQQVVRGDSAAYFCASSPRQNYEQYFGPGTRLTVT.